A single sample gave rise to the 24 T cell receptor beta chains below, sequenced in a study of cytomegalovirus exposure and HLA in healthy donors. The PCR made use of 60 Vbeta and 13 Jbeta primers. Generated by immunoSEQ multiplex PCR, the TCRdb table keeps only in-frame clones and is missing some. Among about 110,000 clones listed, approximately 79% were seen once. Sequenced input: PBMCs. The receptors stem from a man aged 30 to 39 in good health and CMV-seropositive.

The chain combines TRBV4-3 with TRBJ1-2; 7 nucleotides agree with TRBD1. The CDR3 covers 15 residues. V lost 0 bases and J lost 6; bases outside the gene matches: 7. Germline lookup yields CDR1 LGHNA and CDR2 YSLEER. The CDR3 loop is CASSQDEGGRNGYTF. The CDR3 DNA reads TGCGCCAGCAGCCAAGATGAAGGGGGCCGCAATGGCTACACCTTC.

This chain connects TRBV27 to TRBJ2-1; TRBD1 agrees at 8 bases. Trimming cost V 5 bases and J 4 bases; bases outside gene matches: 7. This CDR3 is built from 15 residues. Germline CDR1 and CDR2: MNHEY and SMNVEV (reference sequence). CDR3 amino acids: CASSLTGGAYNEQFF. The CDR3 DNA reads as TGTGCCAGCAGTCTTACAGGGGGAGCTTACAATGAGCAGTTCTTC.

V usage is TRBV7-9 and J usage is TRBJ1-3, with D maybe TRBD1 (5 bases). The CDR3 consists of 15 residues. Trimming shortened V by 3 bases and J by 0 bases, and 9 bases separated the two germline ends. Germline V gives CDR1 SEHNR, CDR2 FQNEAQ (reference sequence). CDR3 DNA: TGTGCCAGCAGCTTCGGGCAGGGCTCTGGAAACACCATATATTTT. Amino acids: CASSFGQGSGNTIYF. Full variable domain (outside the CDR3, taken from reference TRBV7-9 and TRBJ1-3): DTGVSQNPRHKITKRGQNVTFRCDPISEHNRLYWYRQTLGQGPEFLTYFQNEAQLEKSRLLSDRFSAERPKGSFSTLEIQRTEQGDSAMYLCASSFGQGSGNTIYFGEGSWLTVV.

The chain carries TRBV6-5 and TRBJ1-6; unclear D gene. This CDR3 contains 15 residues. V dropped 4 bases and J dropped 6 bases, with 13 bases sitting between them. The germline V gene has CDR1 MNHEY and CDR2 SVGAGI. The chain's CDR3 is CASSSGFVGNSPLHF. CDR3 nucleotide sequence: TGTGCCAGCAGTTCGGGATTCGTCGGTAATTCACCCCTCCACTTT.

The chain couples TRBV7-9 to TRBJ2-5; 12 nucleotides match TRBD2. This CDR3 region has 16 residues. V was pared by 5 bases and J by 2 bases, with 6 bases of the junction left unmatched. Germline-derived CDR1 and CDR2 are SEHNR and FQNEAQ (reference sequence). The CDR3 loop reads CASSQIGLAGQETQYF. In nucleotides, the CDR3 is TGTGCCAGCAGCCAAATTGGACTAGCGGGACAAGAGACCCAGTACTTC.

The rearrangement links TRBV19 to TRBJ1-5, with 7 nucleotides matching TRBD1. V was pared by 11 bases and J by 2 bases, with 3 bases of the junction left unmatched. This CDR3 is 12 amino acids long. The germline gives CDR1 LNHDA, CDR2 SQIVND (reference sequence). The CDR3 nucleotides read TGTGCCGGGGGGACAGGCAATCAGCCCCAGCATTTT. Its protein product is CAGGTGNQPQHF.

This clone appeared many times. V and J are TRBV19 and TRBJ2-7, with 9 bases that match TRBD1. The V and J ends lost 2 bases and 4 bases, in that order; junction bases with no gene match: 3. This CDR3 spans 14 amino acids. Germline CDR1 LNHDA, CDR2 SQIVND (reference sequence). CDR3 residues: CASSISGQGYEQYF. CDR3 coding DNA: TGTGCCAGTAGTATAAGTGGACAGGGGTACGAGCAGTACTTC.

The rearrangement links TRBV5-4 to TRBJ2-5, with 9 bases identical to TRBD1. This CDR3 is built from 14 residues. In germline, CDR1 is SGHNT, CDR2 YYREEE (reference sequence). V lost 2 bases, J lost 7 bases, and 6 bases stayed unmatched. CDR3 nucleotides: TGTGCCAGCAGCTTAACAGGGGGCGCCGGGACCCAGTACTTC. Protein product: CASSLTGGAGTQYF.

The chain recombines TRBV30 with TRBJ1-1; D is ambiguous. The CDR3 is 13 amino acids. CDR1 GTSNPN and CDR2 SVGIG come from the germline V gene (reference sequence). V dropped 3 bases and J dropped 8 bases, with 16 bases sitting between them. The CDR3 coding sequence is TGTGCCTGGAGCGCCGATACAGAGAGAGAAGCTTTCTTT. Translated, it gives CAWSADTEREAFF. The full variable domain, with the rest looked up from reference TRBV30 and TRBJ1-1, is SQTIHQWPATLVQPVGSPLSLECTVEGTSNPNLYWYRQAAGRGLQLLFYSVGIGQISSEVPQNLSASRPQDRQFILSSKKLLLSDSGFYLCAWSADTEREAFFGQGTRLTVV.

V is TRBV4-3 and J is TRBJ2-7; 9 bases fit TRBD1. CDR1 LGHNA and CDR2 YSLEER come from the germline V gene. V gave up 6 bases and J gave up 5 bases; unmatched junction bases: 2. This CDR3 region has 12 residues. CDR3 coding DNA: TGCGCCAGCAGTCGGACAGGGGACGAGCAGTACTTC. This codes for CASSRTGDEQYF.

The rearrangement uses TRBV19 and TRBJ2-7; 9 bases line up with TRBD2. The V gene end was trimmed by 4 bases and the J gene end by 1 base; junction bases not matched to a gene: 2. In germline, CDR1 is LNHDA, CDR2 SQIVND (reference sequence). The CDR3 runs to 14 residues. DNA of the CDR3: TGTGCCAGTAGTAGACTAGCGGCTTCCTACGAGCAGTACTTC. This translates into CASSRLAASYEQYF. Together with reference TRBV19 and TRBJ2-7, the CDR3 gives the full variable domain: DGGITQSPKYLFRKEGQNVTLSCEQNLNHDAMYWYRQDPGQGLRLIYYSQIVNDFQKGDIAEGYSVSREKKESFPLTVTSAQKNPTAFYLCASSRLAASYEQYFGPGTRLTVT.

The sample holds one count of this clone. The sample carries other DNA sequences with the same CDR3. CDR3 in DNA: TGTGCCAGCAGCTTGCCGGGAGAGACCCAGTACTTC. Translated: CASSLPGETQYF. The chain carries TRBV7-6 and TRBJ2-5; unclear D gene. Germline-derived CDR1 and CDR2 are SGHVS and FNYEAQ. The CDR3 has 12 amino acids. Trimming shortened V by 3 bases and J by 4 bases, and 6 bases separated the two germline ends.

As concerns this clone: One end of the junction varies from germline; a read error may be responsible. The V gene is TRBV7-9, the J gene TRBJ1-1; TRBD1 aligns across 7 bases. The CDR3 extends over 17 amino acids. The germline V gene encodes CDR1 SEHNR and CDR2 FQNEAQ (reference sequence). The CDR3 nucleotides read TGTTCCAGCAGCCGGTGGGTTGAAGGGGGCCGGGGCACTGAAGCTTTCTTT. It is translated as CSSSRWVEGGRGTEAFF. Drawing the rest from reference TRBV7-9 and TRBJ1-1, the complete variable domain is DTGVSQNPRHKITKRGQNVTFRCDPISEHNRLYWYRQTLGQGPEFLTYFQNEAQLEKSRLLSDRFSAERPKGSFSTLEIQRTEQGDSAMYLCSSSRWVEGGRGTEAFFGQGTRLTVV.

The V call is TRBV2, the J call TRBJ2-2; 8 nucleotides match TRBD1. Germline V gives CDR1 SNHLY, CDR2 FYNNEI. The CDR3 consists of 15 residues. The V and J ends lost 6 bases and 6 bases, in that order; junction bases with no gene match: 9. CDR3 sequence reads: CASRATTGAAGELFF. The CDR3 DNA reads as TGTGCCAGCAGGGCCACGACAGGGGCCGCCGGGGAGCTGTTTTTT.

The gene calls are TRBV7-3 and TRBJ2-5; 8 bases are a match to TRBD1. This CDR3 spans 13 amino acids. The ends lost 6 bases at V and 5 bases at J; junction bases unmatched: 5. In germline, CDR1 is SGHTA, CDR2 FQGTGA. Written as DNA, the CDR3 is TGTGCCAGCAGTCGAAACAGGGGGGAGACCCAGTACTTC. It yields the protein CASSRNRGETQYF.

This sequence joins TRBV4-1 and TRBJ2-3, with D possibly matching TRBD1 (5 bases). This CDR3 is built from 13 residues. Germline assignment: CDR1 MGHRA and CDR2 YSYEKL. V was pared by 1 base and J by 3 bases, with 5 bases between. As DNA, the CDR3 is TGCGCCAGCAGCCAAGCAGGGACAGATACGCAGTATTTT. Translated: CASSQAGTDTQYF.

The chain couples TRBV27 to TRBJ2-1; 9 bases align to TRBD2. CDR1 is MNHEY and CDR2 is SMNVEV in the germline V gene (reference sequence). Trimming at V came to 3 bases and at J to 9 bases, leaving 15 bases not matched to a gene. The CDR3 runs to 17 residues. This chain's CDR3 is CASSFLEAGGAGREQFF. CDR3 sequence (DNA): TGTGCCAGCAGTTTTCTAGAAGCGGGGGGAGCGGGGCGTGAGCAGTTCTTC.

This clone has just a few counts. The V call is TRBV4-1, the J call TRBJ1-5; no firm D call. The V and J ends lost 0 bases and 4 bases respectively, with 16 bases between them. Germline values: CDR1 MGHRA, CDR2 YSYEKL. This CDR3 is 17 amino acids long. The CDR3 is CASSQEGRAHTNQPQHF. The CDR3 bases are TGCGCCAGCAGCCAAGAAGGGAGGGCCCACACAAATCAGCCCCAGCATTTT.

This clone came up once. This chain links TRBV7-8 with TRBJ2-1, with a tentative D call TRBD1 (5 bases). Between the trimmed V and J ends, which lost 3 bases and 1 base, there was a span of 7 bases. The CDR3 extends over 14 amino acids. In germline, CDR1 is SGHVS, CDR2 FQNEAQ. The CDR3 sequence is CASSFQGSYNEQFF. CDR3 in DNA: TGTGCCAGCAGCTTCCAGGGTTCCTACAATGAGCAGTTCTTC.

J is TRBJ2-7 and V is TRBV5-1; TRBD1 matches at 11 bases. CDR1 is SGHRS and CDR2 is YFSETQ in the germline V gene. CDR3 size: 14 residues. Trimming at V came to 4 bases and at J to 3 bases, leaving 3 bases not matched to a gene. Written as DNA, the CDR3 is TGCGCCAGCAGCACGGGGACAGGGGGCTACGAGCAGTACTTC. Protein sequence: CASSTGTGGYEQYF.

The chain joins TRBV10-3 to TRBJ2-3; a possible D gene is TRBD1 (5 bases). Germline CDR1 reads ENHRY; CDR2 reads SYGVKD. Between the trimmed V and J ends, which lost 1 base and 5 bases, there was a span of 7 bases. The CDR3 runs 13 residues. CDR3 bases: TGTGCCATCAGTGAGTTAAGGGGAGATACGCAGTATTTT. Its protein is CAISELRGDTQYF.

This chain joins TRBV10-3 and TRBJ1-5, with D uncertain. V lost 4 bases to trimming and J lost 4 bases, with 8 bases between them. CDR1 and CDR2 from the germline V gene are ENHRY and SYGVKD. CDR3 length: 13 amino acids. CDR3 region: CAISGELNQPQHF. DNA of the CDR3: TGTGCCATCAGTGGGGAGCTTAATCAGCCCCAGCATTTT.

The chain joins TRBV13 to TRBJ1-1; D remains ambiguous. Trimming removed 6 bases from V and 4 bases from J, with 15 bases in between. The length of the CDR3 is 14 residues. Germline values: CDR1 PRHDT, CDR2 FYEKMQ (reference sequence). The CDR3 DNA reads as TGTGCCAGCAGTTTTGAAGCGGGAAGCACTGAAGCTTTCTTT. Encoded protein: CASSFEAGSTEAFF.

This clone turned up a few times. The genes are TRBV11-2 and TRBJ2-3; weak D call: TRBD2 (6 bases). Germline V lookup: CDR1 SGHAT, CDR2 FQNNGV. This CDR3 spans 16 amino acids. V lost 5 bases and J 3 bases, leaving 18 bases between the germline ends. CDR3 DNA: TGTGCCAGCAGCCCACTAGCAGCCTTCGGTACAGATACGCAGTATTTT. It encodes CASSPLAAFGTDTQYF. Looking up the rest from reference TRBV11-2 and TRBJ2-3 gives the full variable domain: EAGVAQSPRYKIIEKRQSVAFWCNPISGHATLYWYQQILGQGPKLLIQFQNNGVVDDSQLPKDRFSAERLKGVDSTLKIQPAKLEDSAVYLCASSPLAAFGTDTQYFGPGTRLTVL.